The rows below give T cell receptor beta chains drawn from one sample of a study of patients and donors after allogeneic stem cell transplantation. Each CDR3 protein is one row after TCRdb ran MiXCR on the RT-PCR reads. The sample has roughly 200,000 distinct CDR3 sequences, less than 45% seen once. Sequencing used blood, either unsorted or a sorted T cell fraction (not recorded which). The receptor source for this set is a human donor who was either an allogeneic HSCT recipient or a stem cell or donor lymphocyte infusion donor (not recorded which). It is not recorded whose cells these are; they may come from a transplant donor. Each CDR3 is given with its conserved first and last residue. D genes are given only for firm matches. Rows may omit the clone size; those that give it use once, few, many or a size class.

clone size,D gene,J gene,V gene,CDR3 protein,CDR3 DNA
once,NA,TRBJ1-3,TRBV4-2,CPSSQEDSSGNTIYF,TGTCCCAGCAGCCAAGAAGACAGCTCTGGAAACACCATATATTTT
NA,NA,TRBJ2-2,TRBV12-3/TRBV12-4,CASSAAAGELFF,TGTGCCAGCAGTGCAGCGGCTGGGGAGCTGTTTTTT
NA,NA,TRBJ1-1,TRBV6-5,CASSLLHLTEAFF,TGTGCCAGCAGTTTATTACACCTCACTGAAGCTTTCTTT
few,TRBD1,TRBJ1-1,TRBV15,CATSTGQGAERTEAFF,TGTGCCACCAGCACGGGACAGGGGGCGGAACGGACTGAAGCTTTCTTT
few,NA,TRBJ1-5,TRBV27,CASSGSRNQPQHF,TGTGCCAGCAGTGGGAGCCGCAATCAGCCCCAGCATTTT
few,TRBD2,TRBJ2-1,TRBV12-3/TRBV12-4,CASRGTSWDEQFF,TGTGCCAGCAGGGGGACTAGCTGGGATGAGCAGTTCTTC
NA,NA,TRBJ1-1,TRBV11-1,CASSSGLVTEAFF,TGTGCCAGCAGCTCGGGCCTTGTCACTGAAGCTTTCTTT
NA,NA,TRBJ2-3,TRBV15,CATSRDVSTDTQYF,TGTGCCACCAGCAGAGATGTAAGCACAGATACGCAGTATTTT
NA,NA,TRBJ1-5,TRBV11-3,CASSLTGHHQPQHF,TGTGCCAGCAGCTTAACAGGGCATCATCAGCCCCAGCATTTT
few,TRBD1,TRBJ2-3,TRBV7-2,CASSLERTGSDTQYF,TGTGCCAGCAGCTTAGAGAGGACAGGATCAGATACGCAGTATTTT
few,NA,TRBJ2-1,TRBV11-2,CASNSMGFEQFF,TGTGCCAGCAACTCCATGGGTTTTGAGCAGTTCTTC
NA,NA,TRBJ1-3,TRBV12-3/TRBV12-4,CASSPFAGNTIYF,TGTGCCAGCAGCCCGTTCGCGGGAAACACCATATATTTT
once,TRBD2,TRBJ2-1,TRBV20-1,CSAPELAGRRGNEQFF,TGCAGTGCTCCCGAGCTAGCGGGACGACGGGGGAATGAGCAGTTCTTC
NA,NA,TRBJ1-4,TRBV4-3,CASSQDRQVVGEKLFF,TGCGCCAGCAGCCAAGATCGTCAGGTCGTCGGTGAAAAACTGTTTTTT
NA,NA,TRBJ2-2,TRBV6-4,CASSEAPNTGELFF,TGTGCCAGCAGTGAGGCTCCGAACACCGGGGAGCTGTTTTTT
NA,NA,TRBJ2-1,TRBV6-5,CASSYMGEEQFF,TGTGCCAGCAGTTACATGGGGGAAGAGCAGTTCTTC
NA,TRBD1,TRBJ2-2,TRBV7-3,CASSLTGGTGELFF,TGTGCCAGCAGCTTGACAGGGGGCACCGGGGAGCTGTTTTTT
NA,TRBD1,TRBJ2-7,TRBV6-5,CASSYPGQGVYEQYF,TGTGCCAGCAGTTACCCGGGACAGGGGGTTTACGAGCAGTACTTC
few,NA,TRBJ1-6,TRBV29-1,CSVDCVVPNSPLHF,TGCAGCGTTGATTGTGTGGTACCCAATTCACCCCTCCACTTT
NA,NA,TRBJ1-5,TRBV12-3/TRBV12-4,CASSFSEGKGSQHF,TGTGCCAGCAGTTTCTCAGAAGGGAAAGGGTCCCAGCATTTT
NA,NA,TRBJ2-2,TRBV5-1,CASSPFLNTGELFF,TGCGCCAGCAGCCCCTTTTTGAACACCGGGGAGCTGTTTTTT
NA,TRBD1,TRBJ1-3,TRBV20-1,CSARPDRDGNTIYF,TGCAGTGCTAGACCCGACAGGGACGGAAACACCATATATTTT
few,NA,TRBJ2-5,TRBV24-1,CATSDYRVETQYF,TGTGCCACCAGTGATTACAGGGTCGAGACCCAGTACTTC
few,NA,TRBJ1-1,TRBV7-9,CASSSRTDSNTEAFF,TGTGCCAGCAGCTCACGGACGGATTCGAACACTGAAGCTTTCTTT
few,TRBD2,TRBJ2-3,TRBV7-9,CASSRHTLTSGTGADTQYF,TGTGCCAGCAGCCGCCATACACTGACTAGCGGGACCGGGGCAGATACGCAGTATTTT
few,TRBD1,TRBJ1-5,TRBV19,CASSIGGGVEPQHF,TGTGCCAGTAGTATAGGAGGGGGCGTGGAGCCCCAGCATTTT
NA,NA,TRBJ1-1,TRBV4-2,CASTLGTEAFF,TGTGCCAGCACCCTGGGTACTGAAGCTTTCTTT
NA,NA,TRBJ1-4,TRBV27,CASSFGLANEKLFF,TGTGCCAGCAGTTTCGGGCTAGCTAATGAAAAACTGTTTTTT
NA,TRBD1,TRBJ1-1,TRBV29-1,CSVVGDRGPEAFF,TGCAGCGTTGTGGGGGACAGGGGTCCTGAAGCTTTCTTT
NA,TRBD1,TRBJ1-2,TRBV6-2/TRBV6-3,CASSFQQGTGYTF,TGTGCCAGCAGTTTTCAACAGGGGACGGGCTACACCTTC
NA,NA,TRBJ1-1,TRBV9,CASSVEGRTEAFF,TGTGCCAGCAGCGTAGAGGGAAGAACTGAAGCTTTCTTT
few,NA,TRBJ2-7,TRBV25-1,CACSESAGYPYEQYF,TGTGCCTGCAGTGAATCCGCCGGGTACCCCTACGAGCAGTACTTC
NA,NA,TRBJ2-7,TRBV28,CASSLKRDEQYF,TGTGCCAGCAGTTTAAAGAGGGACGAGCAGTACTTC
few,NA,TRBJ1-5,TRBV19,CASNHRLGNNQPQHF,TGTGCCAGTAACCACCGACTGGGAAACAATCAGCCCCAGCATTTT
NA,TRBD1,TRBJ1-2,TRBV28,CASRTGMNYGYTF,TGTGCCAGCCGGACAGGGATGAACTATGGCTACACCTTC
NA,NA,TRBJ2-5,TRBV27,CASSLGSSYLETQYF,TGTGCCAGCAGTTTAGGGAGCTCCTACCTGGAGACCCAGTACTTC
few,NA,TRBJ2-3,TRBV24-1,CATSDPRASTDTQYF,TGTGCCACCAGTGATCCCAGGGCATCCACAGATACGCAGTATTTT
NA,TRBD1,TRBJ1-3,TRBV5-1,CASSSGQGVGNTIYF,TGCGCCAGCAGCTCGGGACAGGGAGTTGGAAACACCATATATTTT
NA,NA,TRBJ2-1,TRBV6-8,CASFLSNEQFF,TGTGCCAGCTTTCTAAGCAATGAGCAGTTCTTC
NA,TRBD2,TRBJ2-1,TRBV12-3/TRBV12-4,CASSSPGRAVREQFF,TGTGCCAGCAGTTCCCCCGGGAGGGCTGTGAGAGAGCAGTTCTTC
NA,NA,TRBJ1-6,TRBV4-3,CASSQVPGGNSPLHF,TGCGCCAGCAGCCAAGTTCCAGGAGGTAATTCACCCCTCCACTTT
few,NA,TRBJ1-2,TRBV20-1,CSVRQGIAYGYTF,TGCAGTGTCCGGCAGGGTATTGCCTATGGCTACACCTTC
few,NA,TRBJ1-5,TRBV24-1,CATSDSPAGPQHF,TGTGCCACCAGTGACTCTCCGGCCGGGCCCCAGCATTTT
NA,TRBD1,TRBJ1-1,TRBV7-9,CASSLAQGDITEAFF,TGTGCCAGCAGCTTAGCACAGGGGGATATAACTGAAGCTTTCTTT
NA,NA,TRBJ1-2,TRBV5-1,CASSLEGAGYTF,TGCGCCAGCAGCTTGGAAGGGGCAGGCTACACCTTC
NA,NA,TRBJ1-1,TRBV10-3,CAISEGSTGTEAFF,TGTGCCATCAGTGAGGGGAGCACGGGCACTGAAGCTTTCTTT
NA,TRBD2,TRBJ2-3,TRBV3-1,CASSLGTSTADTQYF,TGTGCCAGCAGCCTCGGGACTAGCACAGCAGATACGCAGTATTTT
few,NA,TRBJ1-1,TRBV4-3,CASSPSRDAGAEAFF,TGCGCCAGCAGCCCCTCGCGTGACGCAGGGGCAGAAGCTTTCTTT
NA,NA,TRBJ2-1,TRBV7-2,CASSASGPADNEQFF,TGTGCCAGCAGCGCAAGTGGTCCAGCCGATAATGAGCAGTTCTTC
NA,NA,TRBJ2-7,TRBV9,CASSVEPAREQYF,TGTGCCAGCAGCGTAGAACCCGCGAGAGAGCAGTACTTC